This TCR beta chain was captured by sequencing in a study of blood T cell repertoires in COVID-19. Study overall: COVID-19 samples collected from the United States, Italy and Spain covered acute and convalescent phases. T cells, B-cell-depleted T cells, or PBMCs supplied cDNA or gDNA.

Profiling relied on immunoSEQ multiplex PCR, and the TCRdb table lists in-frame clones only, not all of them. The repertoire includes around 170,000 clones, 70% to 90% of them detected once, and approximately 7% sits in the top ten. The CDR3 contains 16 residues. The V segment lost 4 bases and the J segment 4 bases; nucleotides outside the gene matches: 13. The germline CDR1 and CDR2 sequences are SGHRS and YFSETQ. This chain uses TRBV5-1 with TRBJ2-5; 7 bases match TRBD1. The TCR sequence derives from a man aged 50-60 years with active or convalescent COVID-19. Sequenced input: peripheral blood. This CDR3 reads CASSGTTGMGVETQYF. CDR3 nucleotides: TGCGCCAGCAGCGGGACGACAGGGATGGGGGTAGAGACCCAGTACTTC.